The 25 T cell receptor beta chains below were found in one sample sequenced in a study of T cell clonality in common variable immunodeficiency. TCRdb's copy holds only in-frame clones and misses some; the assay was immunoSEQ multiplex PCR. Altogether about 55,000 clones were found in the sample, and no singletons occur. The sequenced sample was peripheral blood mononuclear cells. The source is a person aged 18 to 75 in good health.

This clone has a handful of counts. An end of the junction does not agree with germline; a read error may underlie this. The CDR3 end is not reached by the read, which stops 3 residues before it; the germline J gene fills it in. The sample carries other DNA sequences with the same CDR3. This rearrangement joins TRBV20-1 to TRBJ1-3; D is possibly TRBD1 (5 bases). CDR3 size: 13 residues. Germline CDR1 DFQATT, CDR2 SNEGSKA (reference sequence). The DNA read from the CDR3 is TGCAGTGCTAGTACGGGGACTGGAAACACT. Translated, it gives CSASTGTGNT. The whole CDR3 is CSASTGTGNTIYF.

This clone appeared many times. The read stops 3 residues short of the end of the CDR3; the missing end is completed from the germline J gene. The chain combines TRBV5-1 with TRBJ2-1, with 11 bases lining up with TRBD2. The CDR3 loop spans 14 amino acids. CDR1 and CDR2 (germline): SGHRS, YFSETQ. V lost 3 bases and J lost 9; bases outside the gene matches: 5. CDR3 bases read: TGCGCCAGCAGCTCTAGCGGGGGGCCCGGTGAG. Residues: CASSSSGGPGE. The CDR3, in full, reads CASSSSGGPGEQFF. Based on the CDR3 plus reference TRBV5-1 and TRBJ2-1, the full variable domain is KAGVTQTPRYLIKTRGQQVTLSCSPISGHRSVSWYQQTPGQGLQFLFEYFSETQRNKGNFPGRFSGRQFSNSRSEMNVSTLELGDSALYLCASSSSGGPGEQFFGPGTRLTVL.

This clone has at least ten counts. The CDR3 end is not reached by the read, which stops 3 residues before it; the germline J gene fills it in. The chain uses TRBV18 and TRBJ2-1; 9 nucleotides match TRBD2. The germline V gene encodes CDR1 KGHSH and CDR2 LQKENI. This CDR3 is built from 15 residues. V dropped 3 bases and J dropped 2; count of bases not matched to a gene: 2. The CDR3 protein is CASSPERGAYNEQFF. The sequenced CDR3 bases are TGTGCCAGCTCACCGGAGCGGGGGGCCTACAATGAG.

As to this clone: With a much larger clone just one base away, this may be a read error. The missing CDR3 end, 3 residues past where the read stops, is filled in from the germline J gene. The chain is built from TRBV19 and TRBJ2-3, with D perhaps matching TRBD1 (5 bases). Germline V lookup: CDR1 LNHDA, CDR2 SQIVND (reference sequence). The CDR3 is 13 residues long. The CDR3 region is CASSHQGNQPQYF. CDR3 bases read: TGTGCCAGTAGTCATCAGGGTAATCAGCCG.

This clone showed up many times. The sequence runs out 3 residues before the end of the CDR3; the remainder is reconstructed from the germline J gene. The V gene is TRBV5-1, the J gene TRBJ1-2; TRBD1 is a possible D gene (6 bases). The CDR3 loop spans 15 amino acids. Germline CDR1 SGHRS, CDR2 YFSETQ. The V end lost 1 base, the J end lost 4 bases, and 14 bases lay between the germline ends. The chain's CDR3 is CASSLRRQAPYGYTF. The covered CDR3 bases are TGCGCCAGCAGCTTGAGAAGACAGGCCCCCTATGGC.

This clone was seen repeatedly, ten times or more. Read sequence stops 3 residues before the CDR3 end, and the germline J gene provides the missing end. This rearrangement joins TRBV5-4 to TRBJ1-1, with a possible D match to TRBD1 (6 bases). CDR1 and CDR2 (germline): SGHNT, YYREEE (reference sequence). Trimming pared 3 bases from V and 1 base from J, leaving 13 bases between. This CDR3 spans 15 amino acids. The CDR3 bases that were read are TGTGCCAGCAGCTATGGGGGGGGCGCGAACACTGAA. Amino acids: CASSYGGGANTE. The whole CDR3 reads CASSYGGGANTEAFF.

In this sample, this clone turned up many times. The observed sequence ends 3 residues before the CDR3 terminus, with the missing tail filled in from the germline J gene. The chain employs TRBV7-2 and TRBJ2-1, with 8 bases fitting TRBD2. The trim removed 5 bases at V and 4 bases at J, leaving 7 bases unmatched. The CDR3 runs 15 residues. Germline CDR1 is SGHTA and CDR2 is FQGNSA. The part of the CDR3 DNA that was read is TGTGCCAGCAGCATCGCCGGGACTAGATACAATGAG. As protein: CASSIAGTRYNE. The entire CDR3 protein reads CASSIAGTRYNEQFF.

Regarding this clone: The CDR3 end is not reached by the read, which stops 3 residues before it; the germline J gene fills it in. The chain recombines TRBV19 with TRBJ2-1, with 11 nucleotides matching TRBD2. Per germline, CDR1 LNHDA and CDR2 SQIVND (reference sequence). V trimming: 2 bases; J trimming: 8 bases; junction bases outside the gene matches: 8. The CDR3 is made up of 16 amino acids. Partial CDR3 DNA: TGTGCCAGTAGTATAAGGCGGCTAGCGGGAGGCGATGAG. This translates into CASSIRRLAGGDE. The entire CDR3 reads CASSIRRLAGGDEQFF.

The CDR3 bases that were read are TGTGCCAGCAGCATTAGCGGGGCCGCAGATACG. This gives the protein CASSISGAADT. The CDR3 reads in full as CASSISGAADTQYF. V gene TRBV7-2 combines with J gene TRBJ2-3, with 8 nucleotides matching TRBD2. Read coverage stops 3 residues before the CDR3 terminus; the germline J gene supplies the remainder. This CDR3 region has 14 residues. CDR1 SGHTA and CDR2 FQGNSA come from the germline V gene. With V trimmed by 5 bases and J by 4 bases, 5 bases remained unmatched. The full variable domain, its missing parts supplied by reference TRBV7-2 and TRBJ2-3, is GAGVSQSPSNKVTEKGKDVELRCDPISGHTALYWYRQSLGQGLEFLIYFQGNSAPDKSGLPSDRFSAERTGGSVSTLTIQRTQQEDSAVYLCASSISGAADTQYFGPGTRLTVL.

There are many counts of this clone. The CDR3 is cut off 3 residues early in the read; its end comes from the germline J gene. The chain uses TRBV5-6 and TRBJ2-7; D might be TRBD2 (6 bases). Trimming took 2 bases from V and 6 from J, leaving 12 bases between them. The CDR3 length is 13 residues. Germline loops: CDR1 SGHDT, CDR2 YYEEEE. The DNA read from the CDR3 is TGTGCCAGCAGCTTAAGGGGAGGTTTCGAG. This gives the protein CASSLRGGFE. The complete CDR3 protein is CASSLRGGFEQYF.

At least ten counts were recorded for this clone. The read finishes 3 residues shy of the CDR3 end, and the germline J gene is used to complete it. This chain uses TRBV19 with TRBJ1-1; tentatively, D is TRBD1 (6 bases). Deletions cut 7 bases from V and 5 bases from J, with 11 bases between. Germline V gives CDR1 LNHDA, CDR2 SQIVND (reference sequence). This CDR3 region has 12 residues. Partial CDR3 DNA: TGTGCCAGTAAGCAGGGGCAAACTGAA. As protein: CASKQGQTE. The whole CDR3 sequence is CASKQGQTEAFF.

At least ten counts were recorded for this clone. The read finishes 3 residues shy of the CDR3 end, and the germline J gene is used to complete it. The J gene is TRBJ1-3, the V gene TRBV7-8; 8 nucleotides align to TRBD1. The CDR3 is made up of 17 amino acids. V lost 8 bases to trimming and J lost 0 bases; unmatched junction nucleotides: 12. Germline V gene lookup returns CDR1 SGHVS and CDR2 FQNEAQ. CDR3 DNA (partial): TGTGCCAGCGTCCCATCTCCGGGACAGGCCTCTGGAAACACC. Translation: CASVPSPGQASGNT. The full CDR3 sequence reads CASVPSPGQASGNTIYF.

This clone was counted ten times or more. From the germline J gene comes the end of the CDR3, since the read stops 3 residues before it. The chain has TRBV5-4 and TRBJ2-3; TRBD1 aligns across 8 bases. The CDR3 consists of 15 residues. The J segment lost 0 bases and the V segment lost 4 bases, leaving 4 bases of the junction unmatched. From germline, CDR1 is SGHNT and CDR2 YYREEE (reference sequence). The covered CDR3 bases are TGTGCCAGCAGCATGGACAGGGCAAGCACAGATACG. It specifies CASSMDRASTDT. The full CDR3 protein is CASSMDRASTDTQYF.

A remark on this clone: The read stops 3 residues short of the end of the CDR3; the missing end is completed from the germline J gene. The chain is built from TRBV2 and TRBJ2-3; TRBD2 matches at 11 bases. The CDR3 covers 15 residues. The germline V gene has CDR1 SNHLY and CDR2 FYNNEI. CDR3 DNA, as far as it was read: TGTGCCAGCAGTCCGACTAGCGGGAACCAAGAGACG. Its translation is CASSPTSGNQET. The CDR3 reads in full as CASSPTSGNQETQYF.

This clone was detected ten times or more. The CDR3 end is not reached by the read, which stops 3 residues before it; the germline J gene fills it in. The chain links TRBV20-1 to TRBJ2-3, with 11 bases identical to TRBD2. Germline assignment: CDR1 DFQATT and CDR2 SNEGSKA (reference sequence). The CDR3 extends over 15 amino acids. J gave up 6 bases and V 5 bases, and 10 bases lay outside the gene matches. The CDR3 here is CSAPVTSGGADTQYF. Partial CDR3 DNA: TGCAGTGCTCCGGTCACTAGCGGGGGAGCGGATACG.

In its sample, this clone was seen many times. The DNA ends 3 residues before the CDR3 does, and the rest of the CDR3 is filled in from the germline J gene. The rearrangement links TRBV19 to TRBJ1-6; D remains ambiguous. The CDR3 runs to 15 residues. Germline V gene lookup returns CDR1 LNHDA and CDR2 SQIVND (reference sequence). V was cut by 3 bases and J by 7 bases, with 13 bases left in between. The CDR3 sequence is CASSIMGQVNSPLHF. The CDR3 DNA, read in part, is TGTGCCAGTAGTATCATGGGCCAAGTAAATTCACCC.

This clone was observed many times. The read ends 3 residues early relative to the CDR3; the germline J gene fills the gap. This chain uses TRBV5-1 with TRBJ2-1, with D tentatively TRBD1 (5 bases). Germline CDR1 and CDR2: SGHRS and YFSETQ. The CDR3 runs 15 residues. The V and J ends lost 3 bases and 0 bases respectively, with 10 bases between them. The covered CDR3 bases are TGCGCCAGCAGCTCCCGACAGAGCTCCTACAATGAG. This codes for CASSSRQSSYNE. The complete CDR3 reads CASSSRQSSYNEQFF.

The DNA read from the CDR3 is TGTGCCAGCTCACCACCGGACTTATGGGCGGGAGGTCACAATGAC. Amino acid sequence: CASSPPDLWAGGHND. The full CDR3 sequence reads CASSPPDLWAGGHNDYTF. The V and J genes are TRBV18 and TRBJ1-2; D is unclear. The read falls 3 residues short of the CDR3 end, and the missing part is taken from the germline J gene. This CDR3 contains 18 residues. CDR1 KGHSH and CDR2 LQKENI come from the germline V gene.

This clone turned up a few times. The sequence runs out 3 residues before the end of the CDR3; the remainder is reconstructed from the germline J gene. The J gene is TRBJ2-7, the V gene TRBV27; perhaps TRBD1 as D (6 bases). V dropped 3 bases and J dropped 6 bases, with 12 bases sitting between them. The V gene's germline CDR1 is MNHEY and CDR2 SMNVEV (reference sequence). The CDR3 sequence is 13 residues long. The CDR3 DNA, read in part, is TGTGCCAGCAGTTTCTCAGGGGTCGGCGAG. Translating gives CASSFSGVGE. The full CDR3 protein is CASSFSGVGEQYF.

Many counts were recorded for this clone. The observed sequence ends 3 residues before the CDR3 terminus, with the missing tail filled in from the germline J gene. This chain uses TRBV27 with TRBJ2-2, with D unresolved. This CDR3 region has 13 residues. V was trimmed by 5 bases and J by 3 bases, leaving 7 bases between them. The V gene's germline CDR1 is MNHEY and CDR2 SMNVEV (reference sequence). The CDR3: CASSPVYTGELFF. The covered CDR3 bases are TGTGCCAGCAGTCCAGTCTACACCGGGGAG.

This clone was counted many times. The chain's CDR3 is CASSFTVSKGEKLFF. The CDR3 DNA, read in part, is TGTGCCAGCAGTTTTACAGTCTCTAAAGGGGAAAAA. The chain carries TRBV2 and TRBJ1-4; the D is unclear. The read gets to within 3 residues of the CDR3 end, and the germline J gene fills in the rest. The V gene's germline CDR1 is SNHLY and CDR2 FYNNEI. The germline V and J ends were trimmed by 5 bases and 8 bases, with 18 bases remaining between them. There are 15 residues in the CDR3.

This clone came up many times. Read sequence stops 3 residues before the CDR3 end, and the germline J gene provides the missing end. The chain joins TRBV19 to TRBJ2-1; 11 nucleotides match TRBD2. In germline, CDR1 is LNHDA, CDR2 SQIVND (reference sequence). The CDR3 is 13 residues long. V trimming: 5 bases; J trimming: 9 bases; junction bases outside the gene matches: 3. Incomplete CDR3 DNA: TGTGCCAGTAGTTGGGGGACTAGCGGTGAG. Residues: CASSWGTSGE. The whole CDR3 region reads CASSWGTSGEQFF. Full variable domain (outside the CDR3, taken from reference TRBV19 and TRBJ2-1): DGGITQSPKYLFRKEGQNVTLSCEQNLNHDAMYWYRQDPGQGLRLIYYSQIVNDFQKGDIAEGYSVSREKKESFPLTVTSAQKNPTAFYLCASSWGTSGEQFFGPGTRLTVL.

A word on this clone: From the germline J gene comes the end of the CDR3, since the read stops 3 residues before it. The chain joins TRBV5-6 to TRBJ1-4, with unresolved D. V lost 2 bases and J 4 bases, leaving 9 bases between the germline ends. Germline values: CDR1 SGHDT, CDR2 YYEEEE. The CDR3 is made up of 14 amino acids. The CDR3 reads CASSLQLLNEKLFF. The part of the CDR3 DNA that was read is TGTGCCAGCAGCTTACAGCTCCTTAATGAAAAA. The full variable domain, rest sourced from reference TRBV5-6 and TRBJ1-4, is DAGVTQSPTHLIKTRGQQVTLRCSPKSGHDTVSWYQQALGQGPQFIFQYYEEEERQRGNFPDRFSGHQFPNYSSELNVNALLLGDSALYLCASSLQLLNEKLFFGSGTQLSVL.

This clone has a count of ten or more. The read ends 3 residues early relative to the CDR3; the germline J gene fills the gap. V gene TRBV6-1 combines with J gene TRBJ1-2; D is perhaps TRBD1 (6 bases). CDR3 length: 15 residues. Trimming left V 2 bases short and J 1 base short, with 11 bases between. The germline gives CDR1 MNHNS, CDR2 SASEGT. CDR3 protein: CASSEPGHLNYGYTF. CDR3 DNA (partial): TGTGCCAGCAGTGAACCGGGACACCTTAACTATGGC.

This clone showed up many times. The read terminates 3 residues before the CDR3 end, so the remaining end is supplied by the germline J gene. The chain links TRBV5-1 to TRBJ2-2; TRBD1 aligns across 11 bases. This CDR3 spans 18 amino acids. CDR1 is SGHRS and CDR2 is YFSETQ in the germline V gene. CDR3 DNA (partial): TGCGCCAGCAGCTTGGTGGACAGGGGGCGAGTGAAAAATTCACCG. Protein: CASSLVDRGRVKNSP. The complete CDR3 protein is CASSLVDRGRVKNSPLFF.